These 16 T cell receptor beta chains were sequenced from one sample in a study of cytomegalovirus exposure and HLA in healthy donors. The PCR had 60 Vbeta and 13 Jbeta primers. Measured with immunoSEQ multiplex PCR; TCRdb has only the in-frame clones, and not every one. The data hold around 170,000 clones, with around four fifths observed a single time. The sample consisted of PBMCs. These receptors were taken from a woman between 50 and 59 years old in good health and CMV-seropositive.

The J gene is TRBJ2-3, the V gene TRBV29-1, with 10 bases fitting TRBD1. V was pared by 4 bases and J by 4 bases, with 8 bases of the junction left unmatched. From germline, CDR1 is SQVTM and CDR2 ANQGSEA. This CDR3 comprises 15 residues. Here the CDR3 DNA reads TGCAGCGTTGTTCCCCGGGACAGGGGTCCAGATACGCAGTATTTT. It is translated as CSVVPRDRGPDTQYF.

The V call is TRBV18, the J call TRBJ1-1; D is perhaps TRBD1 (6 bases). Germline V gene sequence: CDR1 KGHSH, CDR2 LQKENI. The germline V and J ends were trimmed by 3 bases and 1 base, with 12 bases remaining between them. CDR3 length: 15 amino acids. CDR3 sequence (DNA): TGTGCCAGCTCACCGTTCGCAGGGGCGAACACTGAAGCTTTCTTT. Amino acids: CASSPFAGANTEAFF.

The chain uses TRBV4-3 and TRBJ2-1; perhaps TRBD1 as D (6 bases). CDR3 size: 15 residues. The V and J ends lost 1 base and 5 bases respectively, with 12 bases between them. Germline V gene lookup returns CDR1 LGHNA and CDR2 YSLEER. CDR3 DNA sequence: TGCGCCAGCAGCCAAGGACAGGCCACGGACAATGAGCAGTTCTTC. It translates to CASSQGQATDNEQFF.

This sequence joins TRBV5-4 and TRBJ2-7; D may be TRBD1 (7 bases). The V and J ends lost 2 bases and 6 bases respectively, with 18 bases between them. This CDR3 has 15 amino acids. Germline V gives CDR1 SGHNT, CDR2 YYREEE (reference sequence). The CDR3: CASSFQGGGLGEQYF. The CDR3 nucleotides are TGTGCCAGCAGCTTTCAAGGAGGGGGCTTGGGCGAGCAGTACTTC.

This clone was counted only a few times. CDR3 sequence (DNA): TGTGCCAGCAGGCAGACAGGGGGTGCAGAGACCCAGTACTTC. It codes for CASRQTGGAETQYF. This chain uses TRBV7-9 with TRBJ2-5; 9 nucleotides line up with TRBD1. The CDR3 is 14 amino acids. Germline CDR1 reads SEHNR; CDR2 reads FQNEAQ (reference sequence). V was clipped by 6 bases and J by 4 bases; unmatched bases: 6.

The chain is built from TRBV27 and TRBJ1-1; a possible D gene is TRBD1 (6 bases). V lost 5 bases and J lost 1, with 17 bases in between. Looked up from germline, CDR1 is MNHEY and CDR2 is SMNVEV (reference sequence). The CDR3 runs to 16 residues. CDR3 nucleotide sequence: TGTGCCAGCAGTGGGGGGGCCGGACAGCGGAACACTGAAGCTTTCTTT. Residues: CASSGGAGQRNTEAFF.

This clone has a handful of counts. V usage is TRBV9 and J usage is TRBJ1-2; D might be TRBD1 (6 bases). The CDR3 runs 15 residues. The V gene's germline CDR1 is SGDLS and CDR2 YYNGEE. Deletions cut 3 bases from V and 2 bases from J, with 14 bases between. The CDR3 spells CASSAQDGTNYGYTF. Written as DNA, the CDR3 is TGTGCCAGCAGCGCCCAGGACGGGACAAACTATGGCTACACCTTC.

The chain links TRBV30 to TRBJ2-3, with TRBD2 matching 8 bases. CDR3 length: 15 residues. Trimming took 1 base from V and 0 from J; bases not matched to a gene: 3. In germline, CDR1 is GTSNPN, CDR2 SVGIG (reference sequence). CDR3 region: CAWSGLAWSTDTQYF. In DNA, the CDR3 is TGTGCCTGGAGTGGACTAGCGTGGAGCACAGATACGCAGTATTTT.

This chain uses TRBV5-1 with TRBJ1-4; 10 positions match TRBD1. Germline trimming cut 3 bases from V and 7 bases from J; bases unmatched to any gene: 6. In germline, CDR1 is SGHRS, CDR2 YFSETQ. This CDR3 is built from 15 residues. The CDR3 nucleotides are TGCGCCAGCAGCTGGGGGGACAGGGGTAGTGAAAAACTGTTTTTT. This codes for CASSWGDRGSEKLFF. Combining the CDR3 with reference TRBV5-1 and TRBJ1-4 gives the whole variable domain KAGVTQTPRYLIKTRGQQVTLSCSPISGHRSVSWYQQTPGQGLQFLFEYFSETQRNKGNFPGRFSGRQFSNSRSEMNVSTLELGDSALYLCASSWGDRGSEKLFFGSGTQLSVL.

Only a few counts were recorded for this clone. The chain joins TRBV5-6 to TRBJ1-4, with 10 bases that match TRBD1. With 2 bases clipped from V and 6 bases from J, the junction kept 7 bases outside the gene matches. Germline V CDR1 and CDR2: SGHDT, YYEEEE. The CDR3 is 16 amino acids. CDR3 loop: CASSFTGTGADEKLFF. The CDR3 bases are TGTGCCAGCAGCTTCACCGGGACAGGGGCTGATGAAAAACTGTTTTTT. The variable domain in full, completed from reference TRBV5-6 and TRBJ1-4, reads DAGVTQSPTHLIKTRGQQVTLRCSPKSGHDTVSWYQQALGQGPQFIFQYYEEEERQRGNFPDRFSGHQFPNYSSELNVNALLLGDSALYLCASSFTGTGADEKLFFGSGTQLSVL.

The J gene is TRBJ1-1, the V gene TRBV29-1, with D hard to call. V dropped 2 bases and J dropped 3 bases, with 13 bases sitting between them. Per the germline V gene, CDR1 is SQVTM and CDR2 is ANQGSEA. The CDR3 spans 14 residues. The CDR3 DNA reads TGCAGCGTTGAAAGCGGCCCAGCGGACACTGAAGCTTTCTTT. Translated: CSVESGPADTEAFF.

The chain employs TRBV5-4 and TRBJ2-3; D is ambiguous. V was pared by 0 bases and J by 2 bases, with 7 bases between. CDR1 SGHNT and CDR2 YYREEE come from the germline V gene (reference sequence). This CDR3 is built from 14 residues. The CDR3 DNA follows: TGTGCCAGCAGCTTGGACAGATTCACAGATACGCAGTATTTT. As protein: CASSLDRFTDTQYF.

The chain joins TRBV11-2 to TRBJ2-4; TRBD2 aligns across 11 bases. Per the germline V gene, CDR1 is SGHAT and CDR2 is FQNNGV. V dropped 1 base and J dropped 0; count of bases not matched to a gene: 8. The CDR3 has 19 residues. In DNA form, the CDR3 reads TGTGCCAGCAGCTTAGCGACTAGCGGGGACCTCCTAGCCAAAAACATTCAGTACTTC. Its translation is CASSLATSGDLLAKNIQYF.

V gene TRBV10-3 combines with J gene TRBJ2-3; D is unclear. The germline V and J ends were trimmed by 2 bases and 2 bases, with 8 bases remaining between them. Per germline, CDR1 ENHRY and CDR2 SYGVKD. The CDR3 length is 14 residues. CDR3 sequence reads: CAISEDSYTDTQYF. DNA of the CDR3: TGTGCCATCAGTGAGGACTCCTACACAGATACGCAGTATTTT.

With respect to this clone: Other DNA sequences in the same sample also yield this CDR3. This chain uses TRBV19 with TRBJ2-2, with 11 bases identical to TRBD2. Germline lookup yields CDR1 LNHDA and CDR2 SQIVND (reference sequence). Trimming cost V 5 bases and J 1 base; bases outside gene matches: 3. The CDR3 covers 16 residues. The DNA for the CDR3 is TGTGCCAGTAGTCGCACTAGCGGGGGGAACACCGGGGAGCTGTTTTTT. As protein: CASSRTSGGNTGELFF.

V is TRBV7-9 and J is TRBJ2-1; 9 bases align to TRBD1. The CDR3 totals 16 residues. J lost 6 bases, V lost 6 bases, and 12 bases had no gene match. Germline V gene lookup returns CDR1 SEHNR and CDR2 FQNEAQ (reference sequence). The CDR3 nucleotides are TGTGCCAGCAGACTAGGCCCAGGACAGGGGATCAATGAGCAGTTCTTC. This sequence encodes CASRLGPGQGINEQFF.